The sequence of this TCR beta chain was determined in a study of PD-L1 blockade in urothelial cancer (TCRdb year 2017). Concerning the study at large: Every patient began therapy around 2014 and was given atezolizumab 1,200 mg intravenously every 3 weeks. The study, an exploratory multi-omic analysis, examined somatic, immune and clinical correlates of response to PD-L1 blockade with atezolizumab in urothelial cancer. Blood samples were analyzed at two time points: 3 weeks after treatment start (second dose) and 6 weeks after treatment start. Blood samples yielded a median of about 150,000 T cells and tens of thousands of unique TCRs, with median clonality around 0.083. Eight or nine patients reached durable clinical benefit, while some 20 patients did not. TCR sequencing covered pretreatment tumor samples and matched, serially collected peripheral blood taken before and after atezolizumab treatment. Durable clinical benefit meant progression-free survival longer than 6 months, and TCR features were also tested against progression-free and overall survival. Patients had an ECOG performance status of 0 or 1 and had received between 0 and 3 prior chemotherapy regimens. About nine tenths of the roughly 30 patients were males with bladder-origin urothelial cancer, and about 65% of the roughly 30 reported a prior smoking history. Over 28 patients had pretreatment blood TCR-seq, about 25 had at least one posttreatment blood collection, and about 25 had tumor TCR-seq. Whole exome sequencing and RNA sequencing of pretreatment tumors were performed alongside TCR sequencing in the same patients. What the research found in general, with its limitations: Because of the small sample size (n ≈ 27) and the many exploratory analyses performed, the results are intended to be regarded as hypothesis-generating. At 3 weeks after the start of treatment, tumor-associated TCR clones in peripheral blood had expanded more in patients with durable benefit (n ≈ 20, p = 0.022). A pretreatment peripheral blood TCR clonality below the median was linked to improved progression-free and overall survival.

A cohort of around 29 patients with locally advanced or metastatic urothelial carcinoma, treated at Memorial Sloan Kettering on a trial protocol, was included. Peripheral blood mononuclear cells were collected pretreatment and during treatment, with between 1 and 8 total time points per patient. The Qiagen DNeasy Blood extraction kit was used to purify genomic DNA from total PBMCs and tumor samples. PBMCs were collected pretreatment and during treatment, and were isolated and stored as previously described. From its cysteine to its phenylalanine, the CDR3 spans 16 amino acids. Solely the CDR3 DNA is kept, with 48 bases framed from the first base. Compared with germline, V lacks 2 bases and J lacks 9 bases; bases without a gene match: 8. The germline V gene (reference sequence) yields MNHNY for CDR1 and SVGAGI for CDR2. To note about this clone: No antigen is known for it. The sample holds no much larger clone one base away, and base qualities are not on file.

Each PCR received spiked-in synthetic TCR analog templates so that absolute template abundance could be estimated from read counts. TCRbeta CDR3 regions were amplified from genomic DNA with bias-controlled V and J gene primers using the immunoSEQ assay. Sequencing of rearranged TCRbeta segments was done at approximately 20X coverage. The study's own analysis went as follows. Clustering was used to correct sequencing errors, and CDR3s were annotated against IMGT to assign V, D and J genes. Downstream analyses used only productive TCRbeta rearrangements, leaving out any out-of-frame or stop-codon sequences. Clonality was computed as one minus Shannon entropy normalized by the log of the number of unique productive sequences. Fisher's exact test with Benjamini-Hochberg correction, at a threshold of adjusted p below 0.01, was used to find clones that differed between time points or between blood and tumor. The source is immuneACCESS, and TCRdb retained only in-frame sequences with V and J called. Part of the clones is not carried over; for the studies checked, unresolved V genes explain less than half of this, and the remainder is unexplained. V and J calls and clone size are those listed in that table; D and trimming were worked out from the DNA. Here the sample has about 88,000 clones; around nine tenths occur a single time. Together, the top ten hold around 10% of the sample.

The receptor comes from a man aged 55-75 years with urothelial cancer. This sequence uses TRBV6-6 and TRBJ2-1; 12 central nucleotides agree with TRBD2. The input for sequencing was PBMCs, taken around atezolizumab (anti-PD-L1) treatment. Read as DNA, the sequence is TGTGCCAGCAGTTACGGCCTAGCGGGGGGGGACAGTGAGCAGTTCTTC. It codes for CASSYGLAGGDSEQFF.